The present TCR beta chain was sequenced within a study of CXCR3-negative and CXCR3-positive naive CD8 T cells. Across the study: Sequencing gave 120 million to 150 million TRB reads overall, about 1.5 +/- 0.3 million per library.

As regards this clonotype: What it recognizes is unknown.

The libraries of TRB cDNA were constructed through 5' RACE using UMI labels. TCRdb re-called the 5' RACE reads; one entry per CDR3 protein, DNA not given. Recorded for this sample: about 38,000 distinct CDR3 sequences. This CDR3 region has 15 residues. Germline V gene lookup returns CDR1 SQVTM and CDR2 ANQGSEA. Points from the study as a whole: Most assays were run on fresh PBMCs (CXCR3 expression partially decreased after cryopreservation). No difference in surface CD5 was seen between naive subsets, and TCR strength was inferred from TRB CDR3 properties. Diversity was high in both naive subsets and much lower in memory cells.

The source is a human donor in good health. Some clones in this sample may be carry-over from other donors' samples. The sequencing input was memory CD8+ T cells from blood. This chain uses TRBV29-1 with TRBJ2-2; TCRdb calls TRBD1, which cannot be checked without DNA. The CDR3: CSVESGQRNTGELFF.